A single sample gave rise to the 9 T cell receptor beta chains below, sequenced in a study of radiotherapy plus CTLA-4 blockade in lung cancer. Sequenced by immunoSEQ multiplex PCR; TCRdb stores in-frame clones only, minus some. Of about 43,000 clones in the sample, roughly 67% were seen once. The material was peripheral blood, obtained from a patient treated with radiotherapy plus ipilimumab. The receptor set was obtained from a human donor with non-small cell lung cancer who had a partial response to radiotherapy plus ipilimumab.

V is TRBV4-2 and J is TRBJ2-5; 9 bases line up with TRBD2. The CDR3 covers 16 residues. CDR1 is LGHNA, CDR2 YNFKEQ, per germline. Trimming removed 1 base from V and 1 base from J; junction bases left unmatched: 4. The CDR3: CASSQGTSATQETQYF. The CDR3 DNA reads as TGTGCCAGCAGCCAAGGGACTAGCGCAACCCAAGAGACCCAGTACTTC.

This sequence joins TRBV6-6 and TRBJ2-3; the D gene is possibly TRBD2 (6 bases). The length of the CDR3 is 16 residues. V was cut by 2 bases and J by 0 bases, with 12 bases left in between. The germline V gene encodes CDR1 MNHNY and CDR2 SVGAGI (reference sequence). The CDR3 DNA reads as TGTGCCAGCAGTTACCTTGGGGGGAGAAGCACAGATACGCAGTATTTT. It specifies CASSYLGGRSTDTQYF.

This clone has just a few counts. V and J are TRBV27 and TRBJ2-4, with 9 bases lining up with TRBD2. The germline V gene encodes CDR1 MNHEY and CDR2 SMNVEV (reference sequence). V shed 5 bases and J 1 base; nucleotides not matched to a gene: 9. The CDR3 is made up of 17 amino acids. In DNA form, the CDR3 reads TGTGCCAGCAGTCAGATCCGACTAGCGGACGCCAAAAACATTCAGTACTTC. Its protein product is CASSQIRLADAKNIQYF.

V gene TRBV27 combines with J gene TRBJ2-3; 7 bases fit TRBD2. CDR1 and CDR2 from the germline V gene are MNHEY and SMNVEV (reference sequence). The CDR3 consists of 16 residues. The ends lost 2 bases at V and 9 bases at J; junction bases unmatched: 14. CDR3 nucleotides: TGTGCCAGCAGTTTAGAAGGGAGGGCTGGGCGGGCAACGCAGTATTTT. This sequence encodes CASSLEGRAGRATQYF.

For the CDR3, the DNA is TGCGCCAGCAGCTTGGGTCTAGGTGCAGATACGCAGTATTTT. It encodes CASSLGLGADTQYF. This rearrangement joins TRBV5-1 to TRBJ2-3; D is undetermined. The germline gives CDR1 SGHRS, CDR2 YFSETQ. The CDR3 is made up of 14 amino acids. Trimming pared 0 bases from V and 4 bases from J, leaving 9 bases between. Combining the CDR3 with reference TRBV5-1 and TRBJ2-3 gives the whole variable domain KAGVTQTPRYLIKTRGQQVTLSCSPISGHRSVSWYQQTPGQGLQFLFEYFSETQRNKGNFPGRFSGRQFSNSRSEMNVSTLELGDSALYLCASSLGLGADTQYFGPGTRLTVL.

The V and J genes are TRBV2 and TRBJ2-3; TRBD2 aligns across 11 bases. V dropped 6 bases and J dropped 4; count of bases not matched to a gene: 6. This CDR3 contains 15 residues. Germline V gives CDR1 SNHLY, CDR2 FYNNEI. The CDR3 coding sequence is TGTGCCAGCAGGTTAGCGGGGGGGAGTGCAGATACGCAGTATTTT. Translated, it gives CASRLAGGSADTQYF. Drawing the rest from reference TRBV2 and TRBJ2-3, the complete variable domain is EPEVTQTPSHQVTQMGQEVILRCVPISNHLYFYWYRQILGQKVEFLVSFYNNEISEKSEIFDDQFSVERPDGSNFTLKIRSTKLEDSAMYFCASRLAGGSADTQYFGPGTRLTVL.

The V call is TRBV5-1, the J call TRBJ2-3; TRBD2 matches at 10 bases. J gave up 4 bases and V 4 bases, and 12 bases lay outside the gene matches. CDR1 is SGHRS, CDR2 YFSETQ, per germline. This CDR3 spans 17 amino acids. The CDR3 loop is CASSPGAAGGSADTQYF. The DNA for the CDR3 is TGCGCCAGCAGCCCGGGGGCAGCGGGAGGGTCGGCAGATACGCAGTATTTT.

The chain combines TRBV6-5 with TRBJ2-7; weak D call: TRBD1 (6 bases). The CDR3 has 15 amino acids. V was shortened by 2 bases and J by 2 bases, with 13 bases between the two germline ends. Looked up from germline, CDR1 is MNHEY and CDR2 is SVGAGI. CDR3 loop: CASSYGTQGTYEQYF. CDR3 nucleotides: TGTGCCAGCAGTTACGGGACCCAGGGGACCTACGAGCAGTACTTC.

This clone has more than one count but fewer than ten. The rearrangement joins TRBV7-2 to TRBJ1-2; D is unresolved. The CDR3 consists of 15 residues. V was shortened by 5 bases and J by 0 bases, with 13 bases between the two germline ends. The V gene's germline CDR1 is SGHTA and CDR2 FQGNSA. The CDR3 nucleotides are TGTGCCAGCAGCGTTAACAGAGTAACTAACTATGGCTACACCTTC. Its translation: CASSVNRVTNYGYTF. Supplemented by reference TRBV7-2 and TRBJ1-2, the full variable domain reads GAGVSQSPSNKVTEKGKDVELRCDPISGHTALYWYRQSLGQGLEFLIYFQGNSAPDKSGLPSDRFSAERTGGSVSTLTIQRTQQEDSAVYLCASSVNRVTNYGYTFGSGTRLTVV.